These T cell receptor beta chains were read from a single sample in a study of regulatory T cells in long-lasting Graves disease. MiXCR, applied by TCRdb to the multiplex PCR reads, yields one record per CDR3 protein. The sample holds around 450,000 distinct CDR3 sequences, about 15% seen once. The sample was also linked to a second study, of T cells in Graves' hyperthyroidism and ophthalmopathy.

Material: peripheral blood mononuclear cells (PBMCs), obtained at new diagnosis, from a patient treated with antithyroid drugs. The receptors here all came from a woman in her 40s with Graves disease. CDR3s include the opening cysteine and the closing phenylalanine or tryptophan. D genes are given only for firm matches. Size tells how often a clone was seen (once, few, many) or the class of an expanded clone, and some rows leave it out.

d_call	v_call	j_call	clone_size	cdr3_aa	cdr3_nt
TRBD1	TRBV6-1	TRBJ2-2	few	CASSEHRTGDTGELFF	TGTGCCAGCAGTGAACATCGGACAGGGGACACCGGGGAGCTGTTTTTT
.	TRBV4-3	TRBJ2-1	few	CASSQVVLATNNNEQFF	TGCGCCAGCAGCCAAGTAGTCCTAGCTACTAATAACAATGAGCAGTTCTTC
TRBD1	TRBV7-8	TRBJ2-6	few	CASSLYRLGQGALGANVLTF	TGTGCCAGCAGCTTATACCGTCTCGGGCAGGGGGCGTTGGGGGCCAACGTCCTGACTTTC
TRBD2	TRBV10-3	TRBJ2-4	.	CAISERALAGVENIQYF	TGTGCCATCAGTGAGAGGGCCCTAGCGGGAGTGGAAAACATTCAGTACTTC
.	TRBV20-1	TRBJ2-3	many	CSAGRSTASTDTQYF	TGCAGTGCCGGACGGTCGACAGCGAGCACAGATACGCAGTATTTT
.	TRBV5-4	TRBJ1-1	.	CASSSVRRENTEAFF	TGTGCCAGCAGCTCCGTAAGGAGGGAAAACACTGAAGCTTTCTTT
.	TRBV19	TRBJ2-1	.	CASISGTLYNEQFF	TGTGCCAGTATATCGGGTACTCTCTACAATGAGCAGTTCTTC
TRBD1	TRBV28	TRBJ2-1	.	CASSSRDRGQFSTGNEQFF	TGTGCCAGCAGTTCCCGGGACAGGGGGCAATTTTCTACGGGAAATGAGCAGTTCTTC
.	TRBV7-9	TRBJ1-6	many	CASSIRDGNSPLHF	TGTGCCAGCAGCATCCGGGACGGAAATTCACCCCTCCACTTT
.	TRBV10-2	TRBJ2-1	.	CASSEAAFWQRSSYNEQFF	TGCGCCAGCAGTGAGGCGGCCTTCTGGCAGCGTAGCTCCTACAATGAGCAGTTCTTC
.	TRBV2	TRBJ2-3	many	CASTSVFFPSTDTQYF	TGTGCCAGCACCTCGGTTTTCTTCCCTAGCACAGATACGCAGTATTTT
.	TRBV19	TRBJ2-5	.	CASSIATEETQYF	TGTGCCAGTAGTATAGCTACCGAGGAGACCCAGTACTTC
.	TRBV15	TRBJ2-3	many	CATSGRLSGSTDTQYF	TGTGCCACCAGCGGGCGACTTAGCGGATCCACAGATACGCAGTATTTT
.	TRBV25-1	TRBJ2-1	many	CASSADERVYGNEQFF	TGTGCCAGCAGTGCAGACGAGAGGGTCTATGGCAATGAGCAGTTCTTC
.	TRBV7-3	TRBJ2-1	many	CASSSNREPEQFF	TGTGCCAGCAGCTCCAACCGGGAACCAGAGCAGTTCTTC
TRBD2	TRBV6-2/TRBV6-3	TRBJ2-3	few	CASSHTSGELTDTQYF	TGTGCCAGCAGCCACACTAGCGGAGAACTCACAGATACGCAGTATTTT
TRBD2	TRBV27	TRBJ2-7	many	CASSLSTVLAGTSEQYF	TGTGCCAGCAGTTTATCGACGGTACTAGCGGGGACATCGGAGCAGTACTTC
.	TRBV11-2	TRBJ2-2	many	CASSLKGNTGELFF	TGTGCCAGCAGCTTAAAGGGAAACACCGGGGAGCTGTTTTTT
.	TRBV12-3/TRBV12-4	TRBJ1-5	many	CASRKEGNQPQHF	TGTGCCAGCAGGAAAGAGGGCAATCAGCCCCAGCATTTT
.	TRBV27	TRBJ2-4	.	CASSLRGGKNIQYF	TGTGCCAGCAGTTTGCGGGGTGGCAAAAACATTCAGTACTTC
.	TRBV10-2	TRBJ2-7	many	CASSPASDYEQYF	TGCGCCAGCAGTCCCGCTAGCGACTACGAGCAGTACTTC
.	TRBV28	TRBJ1-6	many	CASTIRGRFGSPLHF	TGTGCCAGCACCATCAGGGGAAGGTTCGGTTCACCCCTCCACTTT
.	TRBV6-5	TRBJ1-1	many	CASSYLRTQGSMNTEAFF	TGTGCCAGCAGTTACCTCCGCACACAGGGATCCATGAACACTGAAGCTTTCTTT
.	TRBV28	TRBJ1-2	many	CASSWGGPNYGYTF	TGTGCCAGCAGTTGGGGCGGACCTAACTATGGCTACACCTTC
TRBD2	TRBV28	TRBJ2-1	many	CASTYGLAESQFF	TGTGCCAGCACCTACGGACTAGCGGAGTCCCAGTTCTTC
TRBD1	TRBV6-1	TRBJ1-5	.	CASSEAFDREEFGNQPQHF	TGTGCCAGCAGTGAAGCCTTTGACAGGGAGGAATTCGGCAATCAGCCCCAGCATTTT
.	TRBV20-1	TRBJ2-5	many	CSARDPTTQETQYF	TGCAGTGCTAGAGATCCAACTACCCAAGAGACCCAGTACTTC
.	TRBV28	TRBJ2-3	.	CASSVLVEMGDTQYF	TGTGCCAGCAGTGTACTAGTTGAGATGGGAGATACGCAGTATTTT
.	TRBV6-5	TRBJ2-3	.	CASSYGSTDTQYF	TGTGCCAGCAGTTACGGGAGCACAGATACGCAGTATTTT
.	TRBV27	TRBJ1-1	.	CASSLGSGAEAFF	TGTGCCAGCAGTTTGGGATCAGGGGCTGAAGCTTTCTTT
.	TRBV9	TRBJ2-3	many	CASSYGTGSTDTQYF	TGTGCCAGCAGCTACGGGACGGGAAGCACAGATACGCAGTATTTT
.	TRBV27	TRBJ2-1	many	CASSLSAGISYNEQFF	TGTGCCAGCAGTTTATCCGCAGGGATCTCCTACAATGAGCAGTTCTTC
.	TRBV4-1	TRBJ2-7	.	CASSQDYGGYEQYF	TGCGCCAGCAGCCAAGATTACGGGGGCTACGAGCAGTACTTC
.	TRBV9	TRBJ1-2	many	CASSVGVGTYGYTF	TGTGCCAGCAGCGTAGGGGTCGGAACCTATGGCTACACCTTC
.	TRBV5-1	TRBJ2-1	many	CASSWGDSYNEQFF	TGCGCCAGCAGCTGGGGTGACAGTTACAATGAGCAGTTCTTC
TRBD2	TRBV12-3/TRBV12-4	TRBJ2-5	many	CASTRPGGETQYF	TGTGCCAGCACCCGACCGGGGGGAGAGACCCAGTACTTC
TRBD1	TRBV28	TRBJ2-7	many	CAIRQGGRRHEQYF	TGTGCCATCCGACAGGGGGGCCGCCGCCACGAGCAGTACTTC
.	TRBV6-1	TRBJ2-7	few	CASAPNPRVTYEQYF	TGTGCCAGCGCGCCGAACCCGAGGGTTACCTACGAGCAGTACTTC
.	TRBV20-1	TRBJ1-4	few	CSAPGTTNEKLFF	TGCAGTGCTCCCGGGACCACTAATGAAAAACTGTTTTTT
.	TRBV5-5	TRBJ1-1	few	CASSALAGGVGLVETTEAFF	TGTGCCAGCAGCGCACTAGCTGGGGGGGTCGGGTTGGTAGAGACCACTGAAGCTTTCTTT
TRBD2	TRBV12-3/TRBV12-4	TRBJ2-1	.	CASSRTSAHEQFF	TGTGCCAGCAGCCGGACTAGCGCCCATGAGCAGTTCTTC
TRBD1	TRBV6-1	TRBJ2-7	many	CASSKTGGRLSPYEQYF	TGTGCCAGCAGTAAGACAGGGGGGCGATTGTCGCCCTACGAGCAGTACTTC
TRBD2	TRBV9	TRBJ2-1	many	CASSVEWGGNEQFF	TGTGCCAGCAGCGTAGAATGGGGGGGGAATGAGCAGTTCTTC
TRBD2	TRBV20-1	TRBJ2-1	.	CSAAGTSGDSVYNEQFF	TGCAGTGCTGCCGGGACTAGCGGGGACTCGGTCTACAATGAGCAGTTCTTC
.	TRBV6-2/TRBV6-3	TRBJ1-1	.	CASSYSIRNREKNTEAFF	TGTGCCAGCAGTTACTCGATAAGGAACAGAGAGAAGAACACTGAAGCTTTCTTT
TRBD1	TRBV9	TRBJ2-2	many	CASSSRTGGTGELFF	TGTGCCAGCAGCTCCCGGACAGGGGGCACCGGGGAGCTGTTTTTT
TRBD1	TRBV7-9	TRBJ1-6	many	CASRPLGQGLRSPLHF	TGTGCCAGCCGCCCTCTCGGACAGGGGTTACGATCACCCCTCCACTTT
TRBD2	TRBV12-3/TRBV12-4	TRBJ2-7	many	CASSLVRTSGRIHEQYF	TGTGCCAGCAGTTTAGTTCGGACTAGCGGGAGGATCCACGAGCAGTACTTC
TRBD1	TRBV28	TRBJ2-7	many	CASSPDRALSYEQYF	TGTGCCAGCAGCCCGGACAGGGCCCTATCCTACGAGCAGTACTTC
.	TRBV27	TRBJ2-2	many	CASNPVGADRSTGELFF	TGTGCCAGCAATCCGGTGGGGGCTGACAGGAGCACCGGGGAGCTGTTTTTT
TRBD2	TRBV12-3/TRBV12-4	TRBJ2-2	many	CASSPPREGSTGELFF	TGTGCCAGCAGTCCCCCCCGGGAGGGGAGCACCGGGGAGCTGTTTTTT
.	TRBV27	TRBJ2-3	many	CASSKSGNTDTQYF	TGTGCCAGCAGTAAGAGCGGAAACACAGATACGCAGTATTTT